The following is a T cell receptor (beta chain) sequence with its context. The CDR3 runs to 15 residues. J was trimmed by 7 bases and V by 5 bases; bases with no gene match: 5. Germline V gene lookup returns CDR1 MNHEY and CDR2 SMNVEV (reference sequence). The data were obtained in a study of PD-L1 blockade in urothelial cancer. Study summary: Individuals in the cohort had been given 0 to 3 earlier chemotherapy regimens. Blood yielded a median of 141,255 T cells per sample.

Sample time point: peripheral blood 6 weeks after treatment start. The repertoire was sequenced with immunoSEQ multiplex PCR; TCRdb's copy has only in-frame clones and lacks some. The sample includes about 30,000 clones, 79% of them seen just once. The TCR sequence derives from a man aged 65 to 79 with urothelial cancer. This chain connects TRBV27 to TRBJ2-5, with 15 bases identical to TRBD2. This specimen was PBMCs, taken around atezolizumab (anti-PD-L1) treatment. The CDR3 here is CASSPGTSGGSTQYF. The CDR3 bases are TGTGCCAGCAGTCCCGGGACTAGCGGGGGGTCGACCCAGTACTTC.